The source of this TCR beta chain is a study of blood T cell repertoires in COVID-19. Study in general: Acute and convalescent COVID-19 samples came from the United States, Italy and Spain. PBMCs, B-cell-depleted T cells, or T cells provided the cDNA or gDNA that made up the material.

CDR1 KGHDR and CDR2 SFDVKD come from the germline V gene. Deletions cut 2 bases from V and 4 bases from J, with 17 bases between. The CDR3 has 17 amino acids. Authors' data handling: Amplifying reference gene primers gave estimates of nucleated cell counts. Measured with immunoSEQ multiplex PCR; TCRdb has only the in-frame clones, and not every one. V, J and clone size are taken as reported in that table, and D and trimming were inferred from the DNA itself. The data show around 70,000 clones, with roughly nine tenths seen just once and approximately 10% held by the top ten. Sequencing input: peripheral blood. The rearrangement uses TRBV24-1 and TRBJ2-1, with a weak D call TRBD2 (5 bases). The TCR comes from a man at least 80 years old with acute or convalescent COVID-19. The CDR3 DNA sequence: TGTGCCACCAGTGATTCCGCCCACCAGCGGAGTTACAATGAGCAGTTCTTC. It encodes CATSDSAHQRSYNEQFF.